The present T cell receptor (beta chain) was sequenced within a study of T-cell reconstitution after alpha-beta-depleted transplantation in children. The study, taken as a whole, reports: Most T-cell counts and diversity one year after the transplant came from T cells that were newly produced. Where alpha-beta T cells came from about two months after transplant was reportedly several hundred expanded graft clones.

CDR1 is MGHDK, CDR2 SYGVNS, per germline. The CDR3 spans 17 residues. V dropped 1 base and J dropped 0 bases, with 14 bases sitting between them. This clonotype was picked up a small number of times. Its matching antigen is unknown. Unique molecular identifiers were incorporated when the TCRbeta library was constructed. TCRdb redid the calling of the PCR reads with MiXCR, one entry per CDR3 protein. Of approximately 230,000 distinct CDR3 sequences listed, roughly a quarter were seen once; the top ten hold about 5%. The specimen comprised PBMCs, mostly from graft donor cells, sampled 360 days after TCRalphabeta/CD19-depleted stem cell transplant. The chain has TRBV25-1 and TRBJ2-3; D possibly corresponds to TRBD1 (5 bases). The origin of this receptor is a female patient between 2 and 15 years old who had a stem cell transplant for congenital amegakaryocytic thrombocytopenia, so the T cells may come from the graft donor. The DNA for the CDR3 is TGTGCCAGCAGTGAATTAGGGTCAGGGATTAGCACAGATACGCAGTATTTT. Residues: CASSELGSGISTDTQYF.